What follows are 11 T cell receptor beta chains derived from one specimen sequenced in a study of blood T cell repertoires in COVID-19. TCRdb's table, derived via immunoSEQ multiplex PCR, lists solely in-frame clones and lacks some. There are some 400,000 clones in the sample; about 87% occur only once, and approximately 2.4% lies in the top ten. Sequenced material: peripheral blood. These receptors were collected from a woman aged 55 to 70 with COVID-19, enrolled during active disease.

The chain links TRBV7-9 to TRBJ1-2; D call uncertain. V lost 1 base and J 2 bases, leaving 11 bases between the germline ends. Germline assignment: CDR1 SEHNR and CDR2 FQNEAQ (reference sequence). The CDR3 has 15 amino acids. The CDR3 bases are TGTGCCAGCAGCTTAGTGGAATCGGGGAACTATGGCTACACCTTC. It codes for CASSLVESGNYGYTF.

The chain carries TRBV28 and TRBJ2-1, with 10 bases matching TRBD2. CDR1 MDHEN and CDR2 SYDVKM come from the germline V gene. J gave up 4 bases and V 5 bases, and 5 bases lay outside the gene matches. This CDR3 has 15 residues. CDR3 sequence (DNA): TGTGCCAGCAGTCGTAGCGGGGGGCCGTACAATGAGCAGTTCTTC. The encoded protein is CASSRSGGPYNEQFF.

As regards this clone: Other DNA sequences from this sample encode an identical CDR3 as well. The chain has TRBV5-1 and TRBJ2-7; 9 positions match TRBD1. V gave up 4 bases and J gave up 3 bases; unmatched junction bases: 8. The CDR3 contains 15 residues. Per germline, CDR1 SGHRS and CDR2 YFSETQ. The CDR3 sequence: CASSRPGQGSYEQYF. The DNA for the CDR3 is TGCGCCAGCAGCCGACCGGGACAGGGTAGCTACGAGCAGTACTTC.

The chain uses TRBV7-7 and TRBJ2-5; 10 nucleotides agree with TRBD2. This CDR3 contains 16 residues. The ends lost 1 base at V and 2 bases at J; junction bases unmatched: 4. From germline, CDR1 is SSHAT and CDR2 FNYEAQ (reference sequence). The DNA of the CDR3 is TGTGCCAGCAGCTTAGTACCAGCGGGGGGGCAAGAGACCCAGTACTTC. Protein sequence: CASSLVPAGGQETQYF.

The V and J genes are TRBV9 and TRBJ2-3, with 8 nucleotides matching TRBD2. The CDR3 is made up of 16 amino acids. Germline V gene data show CDR1 as SGDLS and CDR2 as YYNGEE. V dropped 1 base and J dropped 2; count of bases not matched to a gene: 6. CDR3: CASSVRGGPSTDTQYF. CDR3 nucleotide sequence: TGTGCCAGCAGCGTACGGGGGGGCCCCTCCACAGATACGCAGTATTTT.

This clone was seen once. J is TRBJ1-5 and V is TRBV5-8; possible D gene TRBD1, 6 bases. The CDR3 runs to 14 residues. Germline loops: CDR1 SGHTS, CDR2 YDEGEE. V gave up 4 bases and J gave up 1 base, with 9 bases separating them. The CDR3 loop is CASSTDRSNQPQHF. The CDR3 DNA is TGTGCCAGCAGCACCGACAGGAGCAATCAGCCCCAGCATTTT.

The chain couples TRBV20-1 to TRBJ1-2; D remains ambiguous. Germline V gene sequence: CDR1 DFQATT, CDR2 SNEGSKA (reference sequence). The CDR3 loop spans 10 amino acids. V lost 6 bases and J 4 bases, leaving 6 bases between the germline ends. The CDR3 region is CSAEVYGYTF. The CDR3 nucleotides read TGCAGTGCCGAGGTCTATGGCTACACCTTC.

The chain joins TRBV28 to TRBJ1-5, with 7 bases lining up with TRBD1. The J segment lost 4 bases and the V segment lost 6 bases, leaving 18 bases of the junction unmatched. The CDR3 contains 18 residues. The germline gives CDR1 MDHEN, CDR2 SYDVKM. CDR3 sequence reads: CASRIKRWDSFPNQPQHF. As DNA, the CDR3 is TGTGCCAGCAGGATTAAACGCTGGGACAGCTTCCCTAATCAGCCCCAGCATTTT.

The CDR3 loop reads CAISESQGAREQYF. As DNA, the CDR3 is TGTGCCATCAGTGAGTCGCAGGGGGCGCGGGAGCAGTACTTC. The chain is built from TRBV10-3 and TRBJ2-7, with 8 positions matching TRBD1. Per germline, CDR1 ENHRY and CDR2 SYGVKD. This CDR3 has 14 amino acids. Trimming took 0 bases from V and 7 from J; bases not matched to a gene: 5.

The chain employs TRBV19 and TRBJ1-6, with D uncertain. V lost 3 bases, J lost 8 bases, and 11 bases lay in between. This CDR3 is 14 amino acids long. Germline V lookup: CDR1 LNHDA, CDR2 SQIVND (reference sequence). CDR3 sequence: CASSIWEMDSPLHF. The DNA of the CDR3 is TGTGCCAGTAGTATCTGGGAGATGGATTCACCCCTCCACTTT.

V is TRBV10-2 and J is TRBJ1-5; D unclear. Per germline, CDR1 WSHSY and CDR2 SAAADI. This CDR3 region has 10 residues. V was cut by 8 bases and J by 4 bases, with 3 bases left in between. CDR3 nucleotides: TGCGCCAGCCGGAATCAGCCCCAGCATTTT. It encodes CASRNQPQHF.